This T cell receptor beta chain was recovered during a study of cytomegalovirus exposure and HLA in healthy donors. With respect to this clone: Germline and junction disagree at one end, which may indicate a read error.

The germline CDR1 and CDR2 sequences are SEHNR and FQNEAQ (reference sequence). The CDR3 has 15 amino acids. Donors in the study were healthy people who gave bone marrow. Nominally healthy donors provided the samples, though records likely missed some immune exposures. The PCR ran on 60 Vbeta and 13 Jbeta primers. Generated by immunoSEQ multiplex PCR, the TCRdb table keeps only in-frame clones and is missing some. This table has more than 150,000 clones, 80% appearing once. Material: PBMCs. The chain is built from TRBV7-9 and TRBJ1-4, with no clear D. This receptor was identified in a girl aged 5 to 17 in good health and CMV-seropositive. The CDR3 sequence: CAGSLGYATNEKLFF. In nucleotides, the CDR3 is TGTGCCGGCAGCTTAGGTTATGCAACTAATGAAAAACTGTTTTTT.